Here is one T cell receptor (beta chain) with its context. Its target is unknown. CDR3 length: 19 residues. Trimming cost V 4 bases and J 0 bases, with 22 bases left between them. This entry belongs to a study of shared clonotypes between healthy human individuals. CD45RA+ naive and CD45RA-negative memory subsets were separated from CD4+ cells. Findings of the study overall: The rarefaction results pointed to incomplete sorted-subset sequencing despite large depth.

Investigators spread the genomic DNA of each subset evenly over several immunoSEQ plates. A roughly 220 ng quantity of DNA, 30,000 to 35,000 T cell genomes, went into the sorted-subset replicate PCRs. TCRdb keeps only in-frame clones here, not all; method: immunoSEQ multiplex PCR. There are over a million clones in the sample; 98% occur only once, and about 0.4% lies in the top ten. The sequence was collected from a man younger than 45 in good health. V gene TRBV5-3 combines with J gene TRBJ2-2; D not resolved. TRBV5-3 carries the ORF label, with uncertain function. Source material: naive CD4+ T cells sorted from blood. Noted subset: CD45RA+ positively selected. CDR3 protein: CARSQKPGPTTTNTGELFF. CDR3 nucleotide sequence: TGTGCCAGAAGCCAGAAACCGGGCCCTACAACCACGAACACCGGGGAGCTGTTTTTT.